Below are 25 T cell receptor beta chains sequenced from a single sample in a study of cytomegalovirus exposure and HLA in healthy donors. PCR amplification relied on 60 Vbeta primers (plus 13 Jbeta primers). Generated by immunoSEQ multiplex PCR, the TCRdb table keeps only in-frame clones and is missing some. Altogether about 130,000 clones are present, roughly 68% being singletons, with the ten largest covering about 4%. The material sequenced was PBMCs. The receptors were sampled from a woman aged 45-59 years in good health and CMV-seropositive.

With regard to this clone: The junction departs from germline at one end; a sequencing error may be responsible. The gene calls are TRBV7-9 and TRBJ1-1; no clear D gene. The CDR3 runs 12 residues. Germline V gene sequence: CDR1 SEHNR, CDR2 FQNEAQ (reference sequence). The CDR3 DNA reads as TGTTCCAGCAGCTTAGCGGAGGAGGGAGCTTTCTTT. Translated: CSSSLAEEGAFF.

This clone was detected only a few times. This sequence joins TRBV11-3 and TRBJ2-7; D is perhaps TRBD2 (6 bases). V lost 5 bases, J lost 0 bases, and 8 bases lay in between. This CDR3 contains 13 residues. CDR1 and CDR2 from the germline V gene are SGHNT and YENEEA. The CDR3 DNA sequence: TGTGCCAGCAGCGGGGGGAGCTCCTACGAGCAGTACTTC. Protein product: CASSGGSSYEQYF.

The rearrangement joins TRBV10-1 to TRBJ2-1; 7 bases match TRBD2. With V trimmed by 6 bases and J by 4 bases, 9 bases remained unmatched. The germline CDR1 and CDR2 sequences are WNHNN and SYGVQD (reference sequence). The CDR3 has 15 residues. The CDR3 coding sequence is TGCGCCAGCAGCCTGGGGGGACTACTATACAATGAGCAGTTCTTC. Translation gives CASSLGGLLYNEQFF.

The chain recombines TRBV28 with TRBJ2-2; tentative D call: TRBD1 (6 bases). With 6 bases removed from V and 1 base from J, the gap between germline ends came to 6 bases. The CDR3 has 13 amino acids. CDR1 is MDHEN and CDR2 is SYDVKM in the germline V gene. As DNA, the CDR3 is TGTGCCAGCAGGACAGGGAACACCGGGGAGCTGTTTTTT. The encoded protein is CASRTGNTGELFF.

This clone was counted a few times. V gene TRBV5-4 combines with J gene TRBJ2-1; 9 bases map to TRBD2. V was pared by 4 bases and J by 0 bases, with 8 bases of the junction left unmatched. Germline V CDR1 and CDR2: SGHNT, YYREEE (reference sequence). The CDR3 has 17 residues. The CDR3 is CASSGAGGQSSYNEQFF. Written as DNA, the CDR3 is TGTGCCAGCAGCGGAGCGGGGGGCCAGAGCTCCTACAATGAGCAGTTCTTC.

About this clone itself: One end of the junction does not line up with germline, which may come from a read error. This sequence joins TRBV4-2 and TRBJ1-2; 9 nucleotides line up with TRBD1. The CDR3 extends over 16 amino acids. Germline V gene data show CDR1 as LGHNA and CDR2 as YNFKEQ. The CDR3 is CASSHITGGANYGYTF. CDR3 bases: TGTGCCAGCAGCCATATCACAGGGGGCGCTAATTATGGCTACACCTTC.

CDR3 DNA sequence: TGTGCCAGCAGCTTACCCGGGGGGGACACTGAAGCTTTCTTT. This encodes CASSLPGGDTEAFF. The V and J genes are TRBV7-9 and TRBJ1-1, with a tentative D call TRBD1 (5 bases). Germline V CDR1 and CDR2: SEHNR, FQNEAQ (reference sequence). V shed 2 bases and J shed 3 bases, with 10 bases lying between them. The CDR3 consists of 14 residues.

The V gene is TRBV5-1, the J gene TRBJ2-3; no reliable D call. CDR1 and CDR2 from the germline V gene are SGHRS and YFSETQ. The CDR3 covers 14 residues. Trimming took 3 bases from V and 4 from J, leaving 12 bases between them. The CDR3 DNA reads as TGCGCCAGCAGCTCACTGACTCAAGCAGATACGCAGTATTTT. It translates to CASSSLTQADTQYF.

The chain joins TRBV6-1 to TRBJ1-6, with TRBD1 as a possible D gene (6 bases). V was shortened by 2 bases and J by 9 bases, with 8 bases between the two germline ends. The CDR3 extends over 13 amino acids. Germline V lookup: CDR1 MNHNS, CDR2 SASEGT. The CDR3 bases are TGTGCCAGCAGTGAAAACAGGGCTTCACCCCTCCACTTT. Translating gives CASSENRASPLHF.

This clone has a count of ten or more. The chain joins TRBV6-5 to TRBJ2-7; tentatively, D is TRBD2 (5 bases). The CDR3 consists of 11 residues. Germline V lookup: CDR1 MNHEY, CDR2 SVGAGI. V lost 5 bases to trimming and J lost 9 bases, with 11 bases between them. The CDR3 is CASSTRTSQYF. DNA of the CDR3: TGTGCCAGCAGTACTAGGACTTCGCAGTACTTC.

J is TRBJ2-2 and V is TRBV7-2; TRBD1 agrees at 8 bases. CDR3 size: 17 residues. Germline-derived CDR1 and CDR2 are SGHTA and FQGNSA. The V and J ends lost 5 bases and 1 base, in that order; junction bases with no gene match: 9. CDR3 loop: CASSANRGTGNTGELFF. In nucleotides, the CDR3 is TGTGCCAGCAGCGCGAATCGAGGGACAGGGAACACCGGGGAGCTGTTTTTT.

The table lists this clone with a count of one. J is TRBJ2-6 and V is TRBV7-8; D perhaps matches TRBD1 (6 bases). Germline CDR1 is SGHVS and CDR2 is FQNEAQ. The ends were cut back, 4 bases at V and 1 base at J, with 8 bases in the middle. The CDR3 runs 15 residues. The CDR3: CASSSTGSGANVLTF. The CDR3 DNA reads as TGTGCCAGCAGCTCTACAGGGTCTGGGGCCAACGTCCTGACTTTC.

This CDR3 reads CAISSPGQGIYEQYF. The CDR3 nucleotides read TGTGCCATCAGTTCTCCGGGACAGGGGATATACGAGCAGTACTTC. The chain combines TRBV10-3 with TRBJ2-7, with 10 bases aligning to TRBD1. Per germline, CDR1 ENHRY and CDR2 SYGVKD. V gave up 5 bases and J gave up 4 bases; unmatched junction bases: 8. This CDR3 region has 15 residues.

In its sample, this clone was seen a few times. The chain is built from TRBV19 and TRBJ1-2, with D perhaps TRBD1 (6 bases). The CDR3 consists of 14 residues. V was shortened by 6 bases and J by 6 bases, with 17 bases between the two germline ends. Per germline, CDR1 LNHDA and CDR2 SQIVND (reference sequence). In DNA, the CDR3 is TGTGCCAGTAGCCCGGACAGAGCCTCGAATGGCTACACCTTC. Translated: CASSPDRASNGYTF.

This chain joins TRBV29-1 and TRBJ2-2, with D maybe TRBD1 (6 bases). CDR1 is SQVTM, CDR2 ANQGSEA, per germline. The CDR3 runs 15 residues. The V end was cut by 7 bases, the J end by 0 bases, with 15 bases between. DNA of the CDR3: TGCAGCGCACGACAGGCCCTCGCGAACACCGGGGAGCTGTTTTTT. It yields the protein CSARQALANTGELFF.

The gene calls are TRBV19 and TRBJ1-5, with D unclear. V lost 4 bases, J lost 3 bases, and 13 bases lay in between. The germline V gene encodes CDR1 LNHDA and CDR2 SQIVND (reference sequence). The CDR3 is made up of 15 amino acids. The CDR3 spells CASSRVVRNNQPQHF. DNA of the CDR3: TGTGCCAGTAGTAGGGTGGTGAGGAACAATCAGCCCCAGCATTTT. Filled out from reference TRBV19 and TRBJ1-5, the complete variable domain reads DGGITQSPKYLFRKEGQNVTLSCEQNLNHDAMYWYRQDPGQGLRLIYYSQIVNDFQKGDIAEGYSVSREKKESFPLTVTSAQKNPTAFYLCASSRVVRNNQPQHFGDGTRLSIL.

This clone has a handful of counts. CDR3 protein: CASSEALAGPKTQYF. The CDR3 DNA reads TGTGCCAGCAGTGAAGCCCTAGCGGGGCCTAAGACCCAGTACTTC. The chain recombines TRBV2 with TRBJ2-5; TRBD2 matches 9 bases. This CDR3 spans 15 amino acids. Trimming took 0 bases from V and 6 from J; bases not matched to a gene: 5. Germline V gene sequence: CDR1 SNHLY, CDR2 FYNNEI.

The chain recombines TRBV10-3 with TRBJ1-2, with 9 bases fitting TRBD1. There are 16 residues in the CDR3. CDR1 ENHRY and CDR2 SYGVKD come from the germline V gene. The trim removed 2 bases at V and 8 bases at J, leaving 12 bases unmatched. The CDR3 spells CAISERGGTGSKGYTF. CDR3 DNA sequence: TGTGCCATCAGTGAGCGCGGGGGGACAGGGTCCAAAGGCTACACCTTC.

The genes are TRBV7-9 and TRBJ1-1, with D uncertain. Germline lookup yields CDR1 SEHNR and CDR2 FQNEAQ (reference sequence). CDR3 length: 15 amino acids. V was trimmed by 3 bases and J by 1 base, leaving 12 bases between them. CDR3 nucleotides: TGTGCCAGCAGCTTCACACAGAGTAAGAACACTGAAGCTTTCTTT. Residues: CASSFTQSKNTEAFF.

This chain uses TRBV15 with TRBJ2-7; 9 bases map to TRBD1. CDR1 and CDR2 from the germline V gene are LNHNV and YYDKDF (reference sequence). J lost 3 bases, V lost 5 bases, and 2 bases had no gene match. This CDR3 comprises 13 residues. The CDR3 coding sequence is TGTGCCACCAGCGGGACAGGGCACTACGAGCAGTACTTC. It yields the protein CATSGTGHYEQYF. Filled out from reference TRBV15 and TRBJ2-7, the complete variable domain reads DAMVIQNPRYQVTQFGKPVTLSCSQTLNHNVMYWYQQKSSQAPKLLFHYYDKDFNNEADTPDNFQSRRPNTSFCFLDIRSPGLGDTAMYLCATSGTGHYEQYFGPGTRLTVT.

The chain joins TRBV7-9 to TRBJ2-7; D perhaps matches TRBD1 (6 bases). Germline V gene sequence: CDR1 SEHNR, CDR2 FQNEAQ (reference sequence). This CDR3 is 14 amino acids long. The V end lost 10 bases, the J end lost 3 bases, and 19 bases lay between the germline ends. The CDR3 DNA follows: TGTGCCACCGAGACACCGGGACAAGACTACGAGCAGTACTTC. Amino acids: CATETPGQDYEQYF.

The rearrangement joins TRBV6-5 to TRBJ1-1, with D maybe TRBD1 (5 bases). The germline V gene has CDR1 MNHEY and CDR2 SVGAGI. This CDR3 has 13 amino acids. Trimming removed 2 bases from V and 10 bases from J, with 14 bases in between. CDR3 amino acids: CASSYEQGLGAFF. The CDR3 nucleotides read TGTGCCAGCAGTTACGAGCAGGGTTTGGGAGCTTTCTTT.

The chain employs TRBV5-1 and TRBJ1-6; 9 nucleotides line up with TRBD1. Germline CDR1 is SGHRS and CDR2 is YFSETQ. V shed 3 bases, J shed 7 bases, and the junction held 8 bases outside the gene matches. The CDR3 runs to 16 residues. In nucleotides, the CDR3 is TGCGCCAGCAGCTCATCAACCGGGACAGGGAATTCACCCCTCCACTTT. Translated, it gives CASSSSTGTGNSPLHF.

The CDR3, as DNA: TGTGCCAGCGGCGCCCGGGACAGGGTCCAAGAGACCCAGTACTTC. Translated: CASGARDRVQETQYF. V usage is TRBV9 and J usage is TRBJ2-5, with 9 bases aligning to TRBD1. Germline V gene data show CDR1 as SGDLS and CDR2 as YYNGEE. This CDR3 comprises 15 residues. J was trimmed by 1 base and V by 7 bases; bases with no gene match: 8.

This chain uses TRBV5-5 with TRBJ1-2; D is unresolved. Trimming pared 6 bases from V and 2 bases from J, leaving 5 bases between. The CDR3 runs 11 residues. From germline, CDR1 is SGHKS and CDR2 YYEKEE (reference sequence). This CDR3 is CASNINYGYTF. The CDR3 DNA reads TGTGCCAGCAATATAAACTATGGCTACACCTTC.